This T cell receptor (beta chain) came from a study of T-cell reconstitution after alpha-beta-depleted transplantation in children (TCRdb year 2016). General notes on the study: Using TCR repertoire profiling, the study followed T-cell immune reconstitution in a quantitative way in children after TCRalphabeta/CD19-depleted allogeneic hematopoietic cell transplantation.

CDR1 and CDR2 are read off the germline V gene as MDHEN and SYDVKM. The CDR3, cysteine through phenylalanine, is 17 amino acids long. Only the CDR3 DNA is retained, 51 bases long and in frame from the first base. The V end gives up 2 bases and the J end 4 bases, leaving 9 bases in the junction not matched to a gene. Library preparation used PCR. TCRdb records Illumina HiSeq 2500 as the sequencer. Molecular barcoding was employed in the preparation of TCR libraries, with unique molecular identifiers being used to normalize TCRbeta repertoire quantification. The public reads were quality trimmed at Q25 with fastp and then assembled into clones with MiXCR by TCRdb, keeping productive beta chains. For every CDR3 protein sequence, its rows merge into one entry that carries the most common genes and DNA. The sample table shows about 980,000 distinct CDR3 sequences, and roughly 29% are seen once. The ten largest clones add up to approximately 30% of the sample.

Here is what the overall study found, with its caveats: Over subsequent months, a decline in hyperexpanded clone frequencies was noted, and after one year, T-cell counts and TCRbeta diversity were mostly ascribed to newly produced T cells. In some patients, the high TCRbeta diversity seen at day 60 was put down to recipient T cells and intrathymic progenitors that had survived conditioning. The apparently early alphabetaT-cell count recovery about two months after transplant was reportedly dependent on only several hundred rapidly expanded clones derived from non-depleted graft cells.

This specimen's treatment or condition label, per the study, means: allogeneic hematopoietic cell transplantation with graft depleted of TCRalphabeta T cells and CD19 B cells. The children who served as transplant recipients had been given grafts of TCRalphabeta/CD19-depleted allogeneic hematopoietic cells. This clonotype was counted between two and nine times. The antigen it binds to is not known. No much larger clone is present one base from it, and per-base qualities are unavailable. This receptor was obtained from a boy in the first two years of life who had a stem cell transplant for SCID, so the T cells may come from the graft donor. The sequencing used PBMCs, mostly from graft donor cells, collected 360 days after TCRalphabeta/CD19-depleted stem cell transplant. This receptor chain uses TRBV28 and TRBJ2-1, with 9 central nucleotides matching TRBD2. The CDR3 loop reads CASSLAGRLAGYNEQFF. The bases are TGTGCCAGCAGTTTAGCGGGTCGGCTAGCGGGGTACAATGAGCAGTTCTTC.